This T cell receptor (beta chain) was found in a study of blood T cell repertoires in COVID-19. The J segment lost 5 bases and the V segment lost 3 bases, leaving 2 bases of the junction unmatched. This CDR3 contains 15 residues. Germline lookup yields CDR1 SGHTA and CDR2 FQGNSA. Libraries were prepared by immunoSEQ multiplex PCR; TCRdb keeps only in-frame clonotypes and omits some of them. The table includes 210,000 or so clones, around 90% detected once. Sequences were obtained from PBMCs or T cells enriched from blood (not recorded which). The clonotype comes from a man in his thirties or forties who had recovered from COVID-19. The chain uses TRBV7-2 and TRBJ2-2; 11 bases are shared with TRBD2. The CDR3 DNA follows: TGTGCCAGCAGCTTGGGACTAGCGGAGACCGGGGAGCTGTTTTTT. As protein: CASSLGLAETGELFF.